Listed here are 27 T cell receptor beta chains from one sample, sequenced in a study of OX40 agonist ivuxolimab in advanced cancers. Produced via immunoSEQ multiplex PCR; TCRdb's table is partial and in-frame only. The table has approximately 84,000 clones, around 90% seen once. Specimen: CD4+ or CD8+ T cells sorted from blood, collected in a trial of the OX40 agonist ivuxolimab. All receptors derive from an adult with an advanced solid tumor such as melanoma, head and neck, liver or kidney cancer.

The rearrangement joins TRBV19 to TRBJ1-6; D is possibly TRBD1 (5 bases). V was trimmed by 6 bases and J by 10 bases, leaving 16 bases between them. This CDR3 is built from 14 residues. The V gene's germline CDR1 is LNHDA and CDR2 SQIVND (reference sequence). CDR3: CASRETAGTSPLHF. Here the CDR3 DNA reads TGTGCCAGTAGGGAGACAGCGGGGACCTCACCCCTCCACTTT.

The DNA for the CDR3 is TGCGCCAGCAGCTTGGAAGGGAGGGGGACTGAAGCTTTCTTT. This sequence encodes CASSLEGRGTEAFF. The rearrangement uses TRBV5-1 and TRBJ1-1; D is possibly TRBD1 (6 bases). Germline CDR1 and CDR2: SGHRS and YFSETQ. The CDR3 length is 14 residues. V shed 0 bases and J shed 5 bases, with 11 bases lying between them.

This clone was found once. This chain connects TRBV13 to TRBJ1-4, with D possibly being TRBD1 (5 bases). Germline CDR1 is PRHDT and CDR2 is FYEKMQ (reference sequence). The CDR3 has 14 amino acids. V was pared by 0 bases and J by 8 bases, with 10 bases between. The CDR3 DNA follows: TGTGCCAGCAGCTTAGGTCAGGGTCGCGAAAAACTGTTTTTT. This translates into CASSLGQGREKLFF. Complete variable domain (other parts from reference TRBV13 and TRBJ1-4): AAGVIQSPRHLIKEKRETATLKCYPIPRHDTVYWYQQGPGQDPQFLISFYEKMQSDKGSIPDRFSAQQFSDYHSELNMSSLELGDSALYFCASSLGQGREKLFFGSGTQLSVL.

This clone occurred once. The chain has TRBV5-6 and TRBJ1-2; weak D call: TRBD1 (6 bases). Deletions cut 4 bases from V and 7 bases from J, with 20 bases between. The CDR3 runs 15 residues. Germline V gene sequence: CDR1 SGHDT, CDR2 YYEEEE. The CDR3 DNA sequence: TGTGCCAGCAGCCCCCCACAGGGTGTTGGTTTTGGCTACACCTTC. Protein sequence: CASSPPQGVGFGYTF. The entire variable domain, with the rest obtained from reference TRBV5-6 and TRBJ1-2, is as follows: DAGVTQSPTHLIKTRGQQVTLRCSPKSGHDTVSWYQQALGQGPQFIFQYYEEEERQRGNFPDRFSGHQFPNYSSELNVNALLLGDSALYLCASSPPQGVGFGYTFGSGTRLTVV.

The chain uses TRBV4-2 and TRBJ2-3; 10 bases line up with TRBD2. The CDR3 runs to 17 residues. J gave up 3 bases and V 0 bases, and 6 bases lay outside the gene matches. The germline gives CDR1 LGHNA, CDR2 YNFKEQ. For the CDR3, the DNA is TGTGCCAGCAGCCAAGAGGGTAGCGGGGGGCCAACAGATACGCAGTATTTT. Its translation: CASSQEGSGGPTDTQYF.

The genes are TRBV19 and TRBJ2-1; TRBD2 matches at 11 bases. The CDR3 sequence is 16 residues long. Germline CDR1 reads LNHDA; CDR2 reads SQIVND (reference sequence). Trimming at V came to 0 bases and at J to 7 bases, leaving 5 bases not matched to a gene. CDR3 DNA: TGTGCCAGTAGTATAGATCGCCGGACTAGCGGGAATGAGCAGTTCTTC. Amino acids: CASSIDRRTSGNEQFF.

The chain has TRBV7-2 and TRBJ1-1; D gene ambiguous. Germline loops: CDR1 SGHTA, CDR2 FQGNSA. Trimming removed 2 bases from V and 0 bases from J, with 10 bases in between. This CDR3 has 15 residues. The CDR3 spells CASSLMGTLNTEAFF. The CDR3 bases are TGTGCCAGCAGCTTAATGGGCACACTGAACACTGAAGCTTTCTTT. The full variable domain, its missing parts supplied by reference TRBV7-2 and TRBJ1-1, is GAGVSQSPSNKVTEKGKDVELRCDPISGHTALYWYRQSLGQGLEFLIYFQGNSAPDKSGLPSDRFSAERTGGSVSTLTIQRTQQEDSAVYLCASSLMGTLNTEAFFGQGTRLTVV.

Only a few counts were recorded for this clone. This chain connects TRBV7-9 to TRBJ2-7; the match to TRBD2 covers 7 bases. The germline V gene encodes CDR1 SEHNR and CDR2 FQNEAQ (reference sequence). With 8 bases clipped from V and 3 bases from J, the junction kept 4 bases outside the gene matches. There are 12 residues in the CDR3. The CDR3 nucleotides are TGTGCCAGCGGGAGCGGGAACTACGAGCAGTACTTC. Amino acid sequence: CASGSGNYEQYF.

Here the CDR3 reads CSAAGGRETQYF. The CDR3 DNA reads as TGCAGCGCCGCGGGGGGCCGGGAGACCCAGTACTTC. The V and J genes are TRBV29-1 and TRBJ2-5, with 8 bases fitting TRBD2. The germline V gene encodes CDR1 SQVTM and CDR2 ANQGSEA. This CDR3 has 12 residues. V shed 7 bases and J 5 bases; nucleotides not matched to a gene: 6.

This rearrangement joins TRBV27 to TRBJ2-3; D is unclear. This CDR3 contains 15 residues. V shed 4 bases and J shed 5 bases, with 16 bases lying between them. CDR1 and CDR2 (germline): MNHEY, SMNVEV (reference sequence). The CDR3 loop reads CASSSLSGLRDTQYF. The CDR3 region has the DNA TGTGCCAGCAGTTCTCTCTCGGGTTTGCGAGATACGCAGTATTTT.

The chain recombines TRBV18 with TRBJ1-1; TRBD1 aligns across 10 bases. Germline V lookup: CDR1 KGHSH, CDR2 LQKENI. J was trimmed by 8 bases and V by 4 bases; bases with no gene match: 7. The CDR3 has 14 residues. The CDR3 bases are TGTGCCAGCTCACTGGAGGGACAGGGGTTGGAAGCTTTCTTT. This gives the protein CASSLEGQGLEAFF.

J is TRBJ2-1 and V is TRBV9; D possibly matches TRBD1 or TRBD2 (6 bases each). The germline V gene has CDR1 SGDLS and CDR2 YYNGEE. V shed 0 bases and J shed 5 bases, with 15 bases lying between them. This CDR3 contains 16 residues. CDR3 bases: TGTGCCAGCAGCGTAGACGGGGGCCAAGGGCACAATGAGCAGTTCTTC. Residues: CASSVDGGQGHNEQFF.

V and J are TRBV11-1 and TRBJ1-1, with D hard to call. The CDR3 is made up of 15 amino acids. CDR1 and CDR2 (germline): SGHAT, FQDESV (reference sequence). The ends were cut back, 2 bases at V and 4 bases at J, with 14 bases in the middle. The chain's CDR3 is CASSLMGFVGTEAFF. Written as DNA, the CDR3 is TGTGCCAGCAGCTTAATGGGGTTCGTCGGCACTGAAGCTTTCTTT.

This clone was seen a few times. The chain has TRBV30 and TRBJ1-1; D unclear. The CDR3 consists of 13 residues. Germline lookup yields CDR1 GTSNPN and CDR2 SVGIG (reference sequence). V was pared by 5 bases and J by 1 base, with 11 bases between. CDR3 region: CAWGPSWNTEAFF. The CDR3 nucleotides are TGTGCCTGGGGCCCCAGCTGGAACACTGAAGCTTTCTTT.

This clone was found once. The chain carries TRBV5-5 and TRBJ2-2; possibly TRBD1 or TRBD2 for D (5 bases each). Germline CDR1 is SGHKS and CDR2 is YYEKEE (reference sequence). This CDR3 is built from 16 residues. The ends were cut back, 1 base at V and 2 bases at J, with 12 bases in the middle. CDR3 loop: CASSLSGTANTGELFF. DNA of the CDR3: TGTGCCAGCAGCTTGTCCGGGACGGCAAACACCGGGGAGCTGTTTTTT.

The chain uses TRBV28 and TRBJ2-3; 12 bases fit TRBD2. This CDR3 comprises 17 residues. Per germline, CDR1 MDHEN and CDR2 SYDVKM. J gave up 0 bases and V 5 bases, and 6 bases lay outside the gene matches. CDR3 nucleotides: TGTGCCAGCAGTCTAGGCCTAGCGGGAGGGAGCACAGATACGCAGTATTTT. This sequence encodes CASSLGLAGGSTDTQYF.

The rearrangement links TRBV18 to TRBJ2-7; D gene unclear. The CDR3 extends over 13 amino acids. Trimming left V 3 bases short and J 2 bases short, with 8 bases between. Germline CDR1 and CDR2: KGHSH and LQKENI. CDR3 loop: CASSPPGTYEQYF. The CDR3 DNA is TGTGCCAGCTCACCGCCGGGTACCTACGAGCAGTACTTC. Variable domain in full (rest from reference TRBV18 and TRBJ2-7): NAGVMQNPRHLVRRRGQEARLRCSPMKGHSHVYWYRQLPEEGLKFMVYLQKENIIDESGMPKERFSAEFPKEGPSILRIQQVVRGDSAAYFCASSPPGTYEQYFGPGTRLTVT.

The chain combines TRBV7-8 with TRBJ2-7; D call uncertain. Germline V gene lookup returns CDR1 SGHVS and CDR2 FQNEAQ. Trimming took off 1 base at V and 2 bases at J, with 12 bases between the two ends. The CDR3 contains 15 residues. CDR3 DNA: TGTGCCAGCAGCTTAGAGTTTGGTTCTACCTACGAGCAGTACTTC. This translates into CASSLEFGSTYEQYF. Full variable domain (missing parts from reference TRBV7-8 and TRBJ2-7): GAGVSQSPRYKVAKRGQDVALRCDPISGHVSLFWYQQALGQGPEFLTYFQNEAQLDKSGLPSDRFFAERPEGSVSTLKIQRTQQEDSAVYLCASSLEFGSTYEQYFGPGTRLTVT.

J is TRBJ2-5 and V is TRBV7-8, with D perhaps matching TRBD1 (5 bases). This CDR3 has 11 amino acids. The germline V gene has CDR1 SGHVS and CDR2 FQNEAQ. V lost 4 bases and J lost 5, with 5 bases in between. The CDR3 protein is CASSYRETQYF. CDR3 sequence (DNA): TGTGCCAGCAGCTACAGGGAGACCCAGTACTTC.

The V call is TRBV5-1, the J call TRBJ1-6; no clear D gene. The CDR3 has 15 residues. V was cut by 0 bases and J by 9 bases, with 13 bases left in between. The germline V gene encodes CDR1 SGHRS and CDR2 YFSETQ. CDR3 region: CASSLAGFAGSPLHF. CDR3 coding DNA: TGCGCCAGCAGCTTGGCCGGATTCGCCGGTTCACCCCTCCACTTT. The complete variable domain, with remaining parts taken from reference TRBV5-1 and TRBJ1-6, reads KAGVTQTPRYLIKTRGQQVTLSCSPISGHRSVSWYQQTPGQGLQFLFEYFSETQRNKGNFPGRFSGRQFSNSRSEMNVSTLELGDSALYLCASSLAGFAGSPLHFGNGTRLTVT.

The chain couples TRBV5-4 to TRBJ2-5; 13 bases map to TRBD2. Germline CDR1 SGHNT, CDR2 YYREEE (reference sequence). The length of the CDR3 is 15 residues. The junction had 3 bases not matched to a gene; V was cut back by 3 bases and J by 4 bases. The CDR3 sequence is CASSWTSGRPETQYF. The CDR3, as DNA: TGTGCCAGCAGCTGGACTAGCGGGAGACCAGAGACCCAGTACTTC.

The V and J genes are TRBV19 and TRBJ2-5, with a weak D call TRBD1 (6 bases). Looked up from germline, CDR1 is LNHDA and CDR2 is SQIVND (reference sequence). The CDR3 runs to 13 residues. Deletions cut 1 base from V and 7 bases from J, with 10 bases between. CDR3 bases: TGTGCCAGTAGTATAGCGGCAGGGGCGACCCAGTACTTC. Protein: CASSIAAGATQYF.

The chain links TRBV7-2 to TRBJ2-2; D is unresolved. Between the trimmed V and J ends, which lost 5 bases and 0 bases, there was a span of 10 bases. The germline gives CDR1 SGHTA, CDR2 FQGNSA. This CDR3 comprises 15 residues. The CDR3 nucleotides are TGTGCCAGCAGCGGATGGTCAGCGAACACCGGGGAGCTGTTTTTT. As protein: CASSGWSANTGELFF.

The sample holds one count of this clone. As DNA, the CDR3 is TGTGCCAGCAGCCAACGGTTGGGCTCGGCTGACTATGGCTACACCTTC. This gives the protein CASSQRLGSADYGYTF. The V and J genes are TRBV4-2 and TRBJ1-2; D not resolved. CDR3 length equals 16 residues. V lost 2 bases to trimming and J lost 3 bases, with 16 bases between them. Germline V gives CDR1 LGHNA, CDR2 YNFKEQ.

The rearrangement links TRBV11-3 to TRBJ2-3; D uncertain. The CDR3 runs 14 residues. CDR1 is SGHNT, CDR2 YENEEA, per germline. The germline V and J ends were trimmed by 5 bases and 0 bases, with 9 bases remaining between them. The CDR3 nucleotides are TGTGCCAGCAGCCGCCATACTAGCACAGATACGCAGTATTTT. As protein: CASSRHTSTDTQYF.

This clone has a single count. This chain links TRBV2 with TRBJ1-1; TRBD1 matches at 8 bases. Trimming cost V 5 bases and J 4 bases; bases outside gene matches: 9. Germline assignment: CDR1 SNHLY and CDR2 FYNNEI. This CDR3 has 15 amino acids. The CDR3 loop is CASSPRTGKGTEAFF. CDR3 bases: TGTGCCAGCAGTCCCAGGACAGGGAAGGGCACTGAAGCTTTCTTT.

The gene calls are TRBV5-1 and TRBJ1-2; D unclear. This CDR3 spans 14 amino acids. The germline gives CDR1 SGHRS, CDR2 YFSETQ. Trimming took off 3 bases at V and 4 bases at J, with 13 bases between the two ends. This CDR3 is CASSWTGEAYGYTF. The DNA of the CDR3 is TGCGCCAGCAGCTGGACCGGGGAGGCCTATGGCTACACCTTC.